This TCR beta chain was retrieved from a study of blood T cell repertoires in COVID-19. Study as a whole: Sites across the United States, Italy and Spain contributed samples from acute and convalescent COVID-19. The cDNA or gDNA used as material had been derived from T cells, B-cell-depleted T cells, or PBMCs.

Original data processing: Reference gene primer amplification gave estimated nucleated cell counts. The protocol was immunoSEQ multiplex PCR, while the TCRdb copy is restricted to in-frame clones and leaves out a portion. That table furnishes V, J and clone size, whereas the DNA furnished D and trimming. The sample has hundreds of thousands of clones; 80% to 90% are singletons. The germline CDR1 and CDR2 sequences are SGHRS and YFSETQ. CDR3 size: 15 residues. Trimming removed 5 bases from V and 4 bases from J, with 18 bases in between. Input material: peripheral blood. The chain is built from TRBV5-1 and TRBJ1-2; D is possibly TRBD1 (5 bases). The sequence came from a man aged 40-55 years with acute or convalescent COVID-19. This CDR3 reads CASRITQGLVYGYTF. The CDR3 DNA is TGCGCCAGCAGGATCACTCAGGGACTAGTCTATGGCTACACCTTC.